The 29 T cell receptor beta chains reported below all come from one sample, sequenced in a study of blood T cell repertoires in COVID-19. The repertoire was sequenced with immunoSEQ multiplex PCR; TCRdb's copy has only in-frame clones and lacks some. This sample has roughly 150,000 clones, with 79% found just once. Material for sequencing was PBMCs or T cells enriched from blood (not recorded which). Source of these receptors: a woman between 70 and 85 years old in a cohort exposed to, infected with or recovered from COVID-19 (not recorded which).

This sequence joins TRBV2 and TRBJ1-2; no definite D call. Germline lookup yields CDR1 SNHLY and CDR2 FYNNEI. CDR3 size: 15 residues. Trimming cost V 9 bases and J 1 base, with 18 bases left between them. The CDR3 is CASSRSAVLNYGYTF. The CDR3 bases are TGTGCCAGTTCTCGAAGCGCGGTACTTAACTATGGCTACACCTTC. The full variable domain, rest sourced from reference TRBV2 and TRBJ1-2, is EPEVTQTPSHQVTQMGQEVILRCVPISNHLYFYWYRQILGQKVEFLVSFYNNEISEKSEIFDDQFSVERPDGSNFTLKIRSTKLEDSAMYFCASSRSAVLNYGYTFGSGTRLTVV.

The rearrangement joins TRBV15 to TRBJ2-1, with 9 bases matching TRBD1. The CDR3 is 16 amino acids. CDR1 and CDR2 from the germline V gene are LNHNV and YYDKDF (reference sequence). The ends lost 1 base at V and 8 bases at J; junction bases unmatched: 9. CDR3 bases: TGTGCCACCAGCAGAGTCGCCGGGACAGGGAGCCATGAGCAGTTCTTC. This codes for CATSRVAGTGSHEQFF.

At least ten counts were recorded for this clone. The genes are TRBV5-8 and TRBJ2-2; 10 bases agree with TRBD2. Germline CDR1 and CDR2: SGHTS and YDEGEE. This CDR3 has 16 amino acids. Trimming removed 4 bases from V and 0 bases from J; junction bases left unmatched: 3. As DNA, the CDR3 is TGTGCCAGCAGCCGGGGACTAGCGTCGAACACCGGGGAGCTGTTTTTT. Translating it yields CASSRGLASNTGELFF.

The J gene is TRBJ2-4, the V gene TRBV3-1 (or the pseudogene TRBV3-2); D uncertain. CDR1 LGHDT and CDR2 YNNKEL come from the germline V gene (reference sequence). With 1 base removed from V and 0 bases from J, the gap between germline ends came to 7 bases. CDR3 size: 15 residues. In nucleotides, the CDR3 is TGTGCCAGCAGCCAAGGCGCACTAGCCAAAAACATTCAGTACTTC. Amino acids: CASSQGALAKNIQYF.

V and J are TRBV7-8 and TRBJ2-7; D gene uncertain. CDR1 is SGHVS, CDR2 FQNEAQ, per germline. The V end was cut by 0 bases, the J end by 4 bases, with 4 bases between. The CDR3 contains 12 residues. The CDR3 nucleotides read TGTGCCAGCAGCTTAGCCCAATACGAGCAGTACTTC. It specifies CASSLAQYEQYF. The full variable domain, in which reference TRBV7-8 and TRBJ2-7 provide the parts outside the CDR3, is GAGVSQSPRYKVAKRGQDVALRCDPISGHVSLFWYQQALGQGPEFLTYFQNEAQLDKSGLPSDRFFAERPEGSVSTLKIQRTQQEDSAVYLCASSLAQYEQYFGPGTRLTVT.

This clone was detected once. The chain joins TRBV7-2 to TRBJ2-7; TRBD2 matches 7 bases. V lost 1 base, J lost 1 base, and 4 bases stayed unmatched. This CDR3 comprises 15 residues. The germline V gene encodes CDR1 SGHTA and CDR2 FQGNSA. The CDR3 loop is CASSLGTSGSYEQYF. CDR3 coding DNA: TGTGCCAGCAGCTTAGGGACTAGTGGGTCCTACGAGCAGTACTTC.

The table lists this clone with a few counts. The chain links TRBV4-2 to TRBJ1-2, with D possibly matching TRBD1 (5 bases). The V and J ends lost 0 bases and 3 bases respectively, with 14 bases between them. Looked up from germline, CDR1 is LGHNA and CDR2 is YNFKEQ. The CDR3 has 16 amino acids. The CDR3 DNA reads TGTGCCAGCAGCCAAGATTGGCCGGGGGAAGACTATGGCTACACCTTC. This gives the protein CASSQDWPGEDYGYTF.

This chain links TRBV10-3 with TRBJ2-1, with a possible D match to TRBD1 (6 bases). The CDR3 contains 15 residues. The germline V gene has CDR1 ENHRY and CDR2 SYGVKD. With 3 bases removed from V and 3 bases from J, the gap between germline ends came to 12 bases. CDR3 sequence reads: CAISEGQGFYNEQFF. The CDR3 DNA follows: TGTGCCATCAGTGAAGGGCAGGGGTTCTACAATGAGCAGTTCTTC.

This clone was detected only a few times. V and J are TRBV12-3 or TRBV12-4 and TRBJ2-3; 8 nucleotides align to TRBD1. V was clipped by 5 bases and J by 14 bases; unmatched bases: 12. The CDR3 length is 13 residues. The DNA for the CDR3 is TGTGCCAGCAGTATACACGGGACAGGTTTGCTGTATTTT. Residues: CASSIHGTGLLYF.

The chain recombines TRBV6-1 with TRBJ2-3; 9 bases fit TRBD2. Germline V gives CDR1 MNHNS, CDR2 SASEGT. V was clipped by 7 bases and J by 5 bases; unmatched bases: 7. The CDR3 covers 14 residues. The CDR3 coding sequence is TGTGCCAGCAAAGCGGGAGGATTTGTAGATACGCAGTATTTT. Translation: CASKAGGFVDTQYF.

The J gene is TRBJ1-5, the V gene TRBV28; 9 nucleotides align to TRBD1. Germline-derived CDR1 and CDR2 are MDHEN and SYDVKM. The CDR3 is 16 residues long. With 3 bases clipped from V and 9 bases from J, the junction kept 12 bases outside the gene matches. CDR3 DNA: TGTGCCAGCAGTTTGGCAACCGGGACAGGGACCATGCCCCAGCATTTT. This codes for CASSLATGTGTMPQHF.

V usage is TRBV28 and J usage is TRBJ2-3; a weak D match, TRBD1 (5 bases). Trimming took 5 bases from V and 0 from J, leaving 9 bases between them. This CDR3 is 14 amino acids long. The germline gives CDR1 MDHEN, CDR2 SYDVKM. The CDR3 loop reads CASSVQGSTDTQYF. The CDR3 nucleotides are TGTGCCAGCAGTGTCCAGGGTAGCACAGATACGCAGTATTTT.

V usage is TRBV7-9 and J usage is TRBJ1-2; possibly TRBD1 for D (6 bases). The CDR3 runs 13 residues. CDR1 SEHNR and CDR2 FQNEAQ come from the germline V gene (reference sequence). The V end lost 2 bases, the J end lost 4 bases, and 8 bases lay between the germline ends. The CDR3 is CASSLSGVYGYTF. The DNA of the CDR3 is TGTGCCAGCAGCTTATCAGGGGTCTATGGCTACACCTTC.

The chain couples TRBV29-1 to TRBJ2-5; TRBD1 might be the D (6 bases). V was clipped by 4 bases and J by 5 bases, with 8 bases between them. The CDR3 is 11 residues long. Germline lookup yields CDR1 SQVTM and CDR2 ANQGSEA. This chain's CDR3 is CSVGRGETQYF. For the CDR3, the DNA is TGCAGCGTTGGAAGGGGGGAGACCCAGTACTTC.

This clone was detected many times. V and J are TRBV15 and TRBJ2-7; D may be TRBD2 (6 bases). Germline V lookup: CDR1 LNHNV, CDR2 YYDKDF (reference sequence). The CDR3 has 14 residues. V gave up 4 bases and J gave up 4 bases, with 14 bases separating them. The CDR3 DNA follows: TGTGCCACCAGCATCCACCGGGACTTTTACGAGCAGTACTTC. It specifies CATSIHRDFYEQYF.

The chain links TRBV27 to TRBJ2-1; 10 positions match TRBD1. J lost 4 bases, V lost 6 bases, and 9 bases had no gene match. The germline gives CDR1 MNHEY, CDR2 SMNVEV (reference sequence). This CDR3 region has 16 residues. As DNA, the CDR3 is TGTGCCAGCAGCCTCAGACAGGGGGCGGGATACAATGAGCAGTTCTTC. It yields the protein CASSLRQGAGYNEQFF.

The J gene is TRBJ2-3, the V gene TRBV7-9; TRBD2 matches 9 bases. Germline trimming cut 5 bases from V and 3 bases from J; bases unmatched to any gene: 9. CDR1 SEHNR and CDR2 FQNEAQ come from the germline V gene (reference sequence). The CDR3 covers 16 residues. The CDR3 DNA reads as TGTGCCAGCAGCCAGAGCGGGAGGTCTTGGACAGATACGCAGTATTTT. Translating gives CASSQSGRSWTDTQYF.

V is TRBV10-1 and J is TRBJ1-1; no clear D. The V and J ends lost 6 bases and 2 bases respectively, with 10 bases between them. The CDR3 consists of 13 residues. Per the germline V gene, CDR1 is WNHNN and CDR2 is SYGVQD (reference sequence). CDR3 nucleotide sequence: TGCGCCAGCAGCCACAGTTTCAACACTGAAGCTTTCTTT. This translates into CASSHSFNTEAFF.

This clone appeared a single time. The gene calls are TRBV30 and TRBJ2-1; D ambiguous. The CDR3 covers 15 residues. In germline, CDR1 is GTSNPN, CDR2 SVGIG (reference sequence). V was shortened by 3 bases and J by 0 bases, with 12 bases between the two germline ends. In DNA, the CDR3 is TGTGCCTGGAGGCCGCTTCGGAGCTCCTACAATGAGCAGTTCTTC. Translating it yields CAWRPLRSSYNEQFF. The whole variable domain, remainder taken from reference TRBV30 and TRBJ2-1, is SQTIHQWPATLVQPVGSPLSLECTVEGTSNPNLYWYRQAAGRGLQLLFYSVGIGQISSEVPQNLSASRPQDRQFILSSKKLLLSDSGFYLCAWRPLRSSYNEQFFGPGTRLTVL.

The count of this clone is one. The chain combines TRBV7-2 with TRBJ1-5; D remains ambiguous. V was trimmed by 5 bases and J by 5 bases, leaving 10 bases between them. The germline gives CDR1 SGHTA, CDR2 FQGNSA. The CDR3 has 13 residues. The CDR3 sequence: CASSQQIHQPQHF. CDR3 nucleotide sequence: TGTGCCAGCAGCCAACAAATTCATCAGCCCCAGCATTTT. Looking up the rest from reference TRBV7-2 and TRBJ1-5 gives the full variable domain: GAGVSQSPSNKVTEKGKDVELRCDPISGHTALYWYRQSLGQGLEFLIYFQGNSAPDKSGLPSDRFSAERTGGSVSTLTIQRTQQEDSAVYLCASSQQIHQPQHFGDGTRLSIL.

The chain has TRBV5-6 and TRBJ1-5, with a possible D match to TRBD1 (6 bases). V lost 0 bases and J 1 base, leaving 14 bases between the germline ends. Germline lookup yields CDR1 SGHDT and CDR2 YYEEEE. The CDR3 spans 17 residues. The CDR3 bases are TGTGCCAGCAGCTTGGGTCTGGACAGCAGGAGCAATCAGCCCCAGCATTTT. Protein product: CASSLGLDSRSNQPQHF.

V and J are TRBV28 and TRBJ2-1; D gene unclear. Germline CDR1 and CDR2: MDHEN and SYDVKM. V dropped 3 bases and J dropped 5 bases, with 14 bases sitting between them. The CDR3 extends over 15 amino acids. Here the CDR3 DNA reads TGTGCCAGCAGTTTCATGAGGTCAATCCACAATGAGCAGTTCTTC. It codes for CASSFMRSIHNEQFF.

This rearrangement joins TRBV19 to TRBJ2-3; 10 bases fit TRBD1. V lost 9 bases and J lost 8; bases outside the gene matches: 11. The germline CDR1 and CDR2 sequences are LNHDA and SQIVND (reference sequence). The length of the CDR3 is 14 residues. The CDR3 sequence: CASCPTRDRGTQYF. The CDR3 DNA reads TGTGCCAGCTGCCCCACCCGGGACAGGGGTACGCAGTATTTT.

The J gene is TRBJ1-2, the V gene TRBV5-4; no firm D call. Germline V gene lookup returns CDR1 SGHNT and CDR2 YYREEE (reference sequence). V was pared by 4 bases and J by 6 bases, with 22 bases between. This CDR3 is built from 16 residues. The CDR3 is CASSLLGLGDDNGYTF. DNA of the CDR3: TGTGCCAGCAGCCTCTTGGGTCTGGGAGATGATAATGGCTACACCTTC.

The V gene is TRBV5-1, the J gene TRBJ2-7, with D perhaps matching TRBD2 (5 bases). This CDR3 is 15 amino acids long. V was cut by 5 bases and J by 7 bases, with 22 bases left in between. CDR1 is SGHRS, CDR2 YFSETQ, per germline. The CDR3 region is CASSPLGFPSGEQYF. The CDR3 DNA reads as TGCGCCAGCAGTCCTTTAGGGTTCCCTTCGGGGGAGCAGTACTTC.

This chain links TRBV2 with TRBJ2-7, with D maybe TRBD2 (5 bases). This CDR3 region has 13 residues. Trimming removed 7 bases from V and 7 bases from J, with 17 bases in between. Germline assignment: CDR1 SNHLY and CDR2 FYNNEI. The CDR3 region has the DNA TGTGCCAGCACTTGGGCAGGCCGAGGGGAGCAGTACTTC. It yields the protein CASTWAGRGEQYF.

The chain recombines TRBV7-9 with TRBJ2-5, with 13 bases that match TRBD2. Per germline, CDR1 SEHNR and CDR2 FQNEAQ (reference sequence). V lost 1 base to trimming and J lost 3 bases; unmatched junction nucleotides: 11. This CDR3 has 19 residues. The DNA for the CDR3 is TGTGCCAGCAGCTTAGGGACCCAACCGGGACTAGCGGGAAAAGAGACCCAGTACTTC. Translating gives CASSLGTQPGLAGKETQYF.

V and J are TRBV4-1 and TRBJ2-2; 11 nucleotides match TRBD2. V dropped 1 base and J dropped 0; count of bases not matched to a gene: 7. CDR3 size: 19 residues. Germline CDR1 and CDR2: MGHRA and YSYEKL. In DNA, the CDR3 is TGCGCCAGCAGCCAAGCCCGGGGACTAGCGGACGCGAACACCGGGGAGCTGTTTTTT. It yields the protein CASSQARGLADANTGELFF.

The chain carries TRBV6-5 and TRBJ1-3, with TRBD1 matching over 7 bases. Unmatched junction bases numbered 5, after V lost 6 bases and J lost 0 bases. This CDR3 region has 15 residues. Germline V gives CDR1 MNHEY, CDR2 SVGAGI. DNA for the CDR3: TGTGCCAGCAGCATGGGACAGTTCTCTGGAAACACCATATATTTT. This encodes CASSMGQFSGNTIYF.